These 23 T cell receptor beta chains originate from one sample sequenced in a study of cytomegalovirus exposure and HLA in healthy donors (dated by TCRdb to 2016 to 2017). Library preparation used the immunoSEQ multiplex PCR assay. In TCRdb, the immuneACCESS table is reduced to in-frame sequences with V and J assigned. These tables do not hold every clone; where another copy was compared, an unresolved V gene accounts for under half, and the others remain unexplained. This sample lists about 280,000 clones; roughly 90% were detected once. Together, the top ten hold around 0.92% of the sample. The sequencing input was PBMCs. These receptors originate from a woman under 30 in good health and CMV-seronegative.

Only one count was recorded for this clone. The chain combines TRBV28 with TRBJ1-1; D gene uncertain. Trimming took 4 bases from V and 1 from J, leaving 13 bases between them. The CDR3 totals 15 residues. The V gene's germline CDR1 is MDHEN and CDR2 SYDVKM. As DNA, the CDR3 is TGTGCCAGCAGTTATTCGCTTCTGGCGAACACTGAAGCTTTCTTT. Amino acids: CASSYSLLANTEAFF.

CDR3 DNA sequence: TGTGCCAGCAGGCGGACAGGTGGGGGCACTGAAGCTTTCTTT. This translates into CASRRTGGGTEAFF. This sequence joins TRBV5-5 and TRBJ1-1; 7 bases are shared with TRBD1. This CDR3 comprises 14 residues. Germline V gives CDR1 SGHKS, CDR2 YYEKEE (reference sequence). With 5 bases clipped from V and 4 bases from J, the junction kept 8 bases outside the gene matches.

The chain links TRBV7-6 to TRBJ2-1; weak D call: TRBD2 (6 bases). Germline V CDR1 and CDR2: SGHVS, FNYEAQ. Trimming took off 6 bases at V and 6 bases at J, with 15 bases between the two ends. The CDR3 extends over 14 amino acids. The CDR3 loop reads CASSYQGRGNEQFF. CDR3 in DNA: TGTGCCAGCAGTTACCAAGGGCGGGGCAATGAGCAGTTCTTC.

The chain links TRBV27 to TRBJ2-1; 8 nucleotides align to TRBD1. The V gene's germline CDR1 is MNHEY and CDR2 SMNVEV (reference sequence). CDR3 length: 15 amino acids. With V trimmed by 5 bases and J by 4 bases, 7 bases remained unmatched. CDR3 in DNA: TGTGCCAGCAGTCCCTTCAGGGGGCTATACAATGAGCAGTTCTTC. As protein: CASSPFRGLYNEQFF.

The table lists this clone with a count of one. The rearrangement uses TRBV7-3 and TRBJ1-6; perhaps TRBD1 as D (6 bases). Germline V gene data show CDR1 as SGHTA and CDR2 as FQGTGA. V shed 5 bases and J shed 1 base, with 15 bases lying between them. The CDR3 totals 17 residues. The CDR3 DNA sequence: TGTGCCAGCAGCGCAACCTACAGGGAGTCCTATAATTCACCCCTCCACTTT. Its translation is CASSATYRESYNSPLHF.

This rearrangement joins TRBV18 to TRBJ1-5; 10 bases match TRBD1. Germline V gene sequence: CDR1 KGHSH, CDR2 LQKENI. Unmatched junction bases numbered 3, after V lost 3 bases and J lost 4 bases. The CDR3 length is 15 residues. CDR3 loop: CASSPGTGVNQPQHF. CDR3 nucleotide sequence: TGTGCCAGCTCACCCGGGACAGGGGTTAATCAGCCCCAGCATTTT.

The J gene is TRBJ2-1, the V gene TRBV6-1; 7 bases are a match to TRBD1. The germline V gene encodes CDR1 MNHNS and CDR2 SASEGT. The trim removed 4 bases at V and 14 bases at J, leaving 8 bases unmatched. The CDR3 runs to 12 residues. CDR3 DNA: TGTGCCAGCAGTGTCGAGGTGGGGACAGAGTTCTTC. It specifies CASSVEVGTEFF.

V is TRBV28 and J is TRBJ1-2; 9 positions agree with TRBD1. Germline assignment: CDR1 MDHEN and CDR2 SYDVKM. The junction had 14 bases not matched to a gene; V was cut back by 6 bases and J by 6 bases. There are 16 residues in the CDR3. Here the CDR3 reads CASSPHSGGQGHGYTF. For the CDR3, the DNA is TGTGCCAGCAGCCCACACAGCGGGGGACAGGGCCATGGCTACACCTTC.

The rearrangement joins TRBV30 to TRBJ2-7, with 10 bases fitting TRBD2. The germline gives CDR1 GTSNPN, CDR2 SVGIG (reference sequence). The CDR3 is made up of 16 amino acids. Germline trimming cut 3 bases from V and 5 bases from J; bases unmatched to any gene: 13. This chain's CDR3 is CAWSPLSSGRTHEQYF. The CDR3 DNA sequence: TGTGCCTGGAGCCCTCTAAGTAGCGGGAGGACCCACGAGCAGTACTTC.

This chain uses TRBV5-4 with TRBJ2-7, with 8 bases fitting TRBD1. J lost 4 bases, V lost 5 bases, and 8 bases had no gene match. The CDR3 covers 14 residues. Germline assignment: CDR1 SGHNT and CDR2 YYREEE (reference sequence). CDR3 DNA sequence: TGTGCCAGCAGATCCGGGACAGGTAATTACGAGCAGTACTTC. Protein product: CASRSGTGNYEQYF.

This chain uses TRBV7-2 with TRBJ2-3; tentative D call: TRBD2 (6 bases). This CDR3 contains 16 residues. With 5 bases removed from V and 0 bases from J, the gap between germline ends came to 15 bases. From germline, CDR1 is SGHTA and CDR2 FQGNSA. The CDR3 protein is CASSLMGGASTDTQYF. In DNA form, the CDR3 reads TGTGCCAGCAGCCTCATGGGCGGGGCGAGCACAGATACGCAGTATTTT.

The rearrangement joins TRBV11-2 to TRBJ2-3; 8 bases are shared with TRBD1. The germline CDR1 and CDR2 sequences are SGHAT and FQNNGV. The CDR3 is made up of 16 amino acids. Germline trimming cut 2 bases from V and 4 bases from J; bases unmatched to any gene: 8. CDR3 in amino acids: CASSLYGQGSADTQYF. CDR3 sequence (DNA): TGTGCCAGCAGCTTATACGGACAGGGATCGGCAGATACGCAGTATTTT.

V and J are TRBV21-1 and TRBJ2-1; the table's D call TRBD1 went unverified against the DNA. TRBV21-1 is a known pseudogene. CDR3 size: 15 residues. The CDR3, as DNA: TGTGCCAGCAACCCACGACAGGGGTCCTACAATGAGCAGTTCTTC. Translation: CASNPRQGSYNEQFF.

The chain joins TRBV27 to TRBJ2-7; D gene ambiguous. The CDR3 loop spans 16 amino acids. Germline CDR1 and CDR2: MNHEY and SMNVEV (reference sequence). The V end was cut by 4 bases, the J end by 3 bases, with 19 bases between. The CDR3 DNA is TGTGCCAGCAGTTCTTACCCTCTAAGATTGAACTACGAGCAGTACTTC. Its protein is CASSSYPLRLNYEQYF.

The rearrangement joins TRBV5-1 to TRBJ1-1; 7 nucleotides align to TRBD1. The CDR3 consists of 14 residues. CDR1 and CDR2 from the germline V gene are SGHRS and YFSETQ. V shed 3 bases, J shed 1 base, and the junction held 3 bases outside the gene matches. CDR3 nucleotides: TGCGCCAGCAGCTGGGGACAGACGAACACTGAAGCTTTCTTT. Protein product: CASSWGQTNTEAFF. Full variable domain (missing parts from reference TRBV5-1 and TRBJ1-1): KAGVTQTPRYLIKTRGQQVTLSCSPISGHRSVSWYQQTPGQGLQFLFEYFSETQRNKGNFPGRFSGRQFSNSRSEMNVSTLELGDSALYLCASSWGQTNTEAFFGQGTRLTVV.

The CDR3 nucleotides are TGTGCCAGCAGAATATACCAGGGGCCCCTCACAGATACGCAGTATTTT. Its translation is CASRIYQGPLTDTQYF. This chain joins TRBV28 and TRBJ2-3; D is perhaps TRBD1 (6 bases). The V end lost 6 bases, the J end lost 2 bases, and 18 bases lay between the germline ends. Germline CDR1 reads MDHEN; CDR2 reads SYDVKM. CDR3 length: 16 amino acids. Filled out from reference TRBV28 and TRBJ2-3, the complete variable domain reads DVKVTQSSRYLVKRTGEKVFLECVQDMDHENMFWYRQDPGLGLRLIYFSYDVKMKEKGDIPEGYSVSREKKERFSLILESASTNQTSMYLCASRIYQGPLTDTQYFGPGTRLTVL.

This chain joins TRBV5-6 and TRBJ1-4; TRBD1 is a possible D gene (6 bases). The germline CDR1 and CDR2 sequences are SGHDT and YYEEEE. CDR3 size: 14 residues. The ends were cut back, 1 base at V and 10 bases at J, with 14 bases in the middle. As DNA, the CDR3 is TGTGCCAGCAGCTTGTGGGCGGCCAGGGGAAAACTGTTTTTT. Encoded protein: CASSLWAARGKLFF.

The chain couples TRBV11-2 to TRBJ2-7, with 9 bases that match TRBD2. The V segment lost 1 base and the J segment 5 bases; nucleotides outside the gene matches: 15. CDR1 and CDR2 (germline): SGHAT, FQNNGV. The length of the CDR3 is 18 residues. CDR3 sequence reads: CASSLVVGGLAGTNEQYF. The CDR3 region has the DNA TGTGCCAGCAGCTTAGTAGTGGGGGGGCTAGCGGGAACAAACGAGCAGTACTTC.

A remark on this clone: In the same sample, other DNA sequences code for this CDR3. The V call is TRBV19, the J call TRBJ2-7; 9 bases line up with TRBD1. Germline V gene data show CDR1 as LNHDA and CDR2 as SQIVND (reference sequence). This CDR3 contains 14 residues. The V and J ends lost 4 bases and 1 base, in that order; junction bases with no gene match: 2. The CDR3 is CASSTGQGSYEQYF. The CDR3 coding sequence is TGTGCCAGTAGTACGGGACAGGGTTCCTACGAGCAGTACTTC. Full variable domain (rest looked up from reference TRBV19 and TRBJ2-7): DGGITQSPKYLFRKEGQNVTLSCEQNLNHDAMYWYRQDPGQGLRLIYYSQIVNDFQKGDIAEGYSVSREKKESFPLTVTSAQKNPTAFYLCASSTGQGSYEQYFGPGTRLTVT.

The rearrangement links TRBV27 to TRBJ1-3, with D possibly being TRBD1 (6 bases). Germline V gives CDR1 MNHEY, CDR2 SMNVEV (reference sequence). This CDR3 spans 14 amino acids. V was pared by 3 bases and J by 4 bases, with 10 bases between. The CDR3 region has the DNA TGTGCCAGCAGTTTCAGGGGCGGAGGAAACACCATATATTTT. Its translation: CASSFRGGGNTIYF.

Comment on this clone: One end of the junction varies from germline; a read error may be responsible. The chain is built from TRBV15 and TRBJ2-7; TRBD1 matches at 9 bases. Germline CDR1 and CDR2: LNHNV and YYDKDF (reference sequence). The CDR3 spans 16 residues. CDR3 amino acids: CATSRDVGTGRHEQYF. The CDR3 DNA reads TGTGCCACCAGCCGAGACGTTGGGACAGGGCGGCACGAGCAGTACTTC.

This rearrangement joins TRBV2 to TRBJ2-1; 7 nucleotides agree with TRBD1. Germline assignment: CDR1 SNHLY and CDR2 FYNNEI. There are 11 residues in the CDR3. The junction had 8 bases not matched to a gene; V was cut back by 6 bases and J by 15 bases. DNA of the CDR3: TGTGCCAGCAGGGACAGGCAATCACTGTTCTTC. Translating it yields CASRDRQSLFF.

This clone was seen a single time. The V and J genes are TRBV28 and TRBJ1-1; 7 bases agree with TRBD1. J was trimmed by 1 base and V by 7 bases; bases with no gene match: 6. The V gene's germline CDR1 is MDHEN and CDR2 SYDVKM. The CDR3 covers 14 residues. CDR3 region: CASISGQQNTEAFF. The CDR3 nucleotides read TGTGCCAGCATATCGGGACAGCAGAACACTGAAGCTTTCTTT.